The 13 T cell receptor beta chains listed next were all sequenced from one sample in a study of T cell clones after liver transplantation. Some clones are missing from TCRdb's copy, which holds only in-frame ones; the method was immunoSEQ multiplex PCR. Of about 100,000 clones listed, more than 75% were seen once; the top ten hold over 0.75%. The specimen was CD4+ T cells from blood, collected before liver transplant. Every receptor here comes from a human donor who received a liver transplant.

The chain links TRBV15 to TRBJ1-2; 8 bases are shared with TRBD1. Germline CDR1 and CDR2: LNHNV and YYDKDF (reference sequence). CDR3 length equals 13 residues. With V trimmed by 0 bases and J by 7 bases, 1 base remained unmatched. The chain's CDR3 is CATSRDGQGGYTF. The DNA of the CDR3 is TGTGCCACCAGCAGAGATGGACAGGGTGGCTACACCTTC.

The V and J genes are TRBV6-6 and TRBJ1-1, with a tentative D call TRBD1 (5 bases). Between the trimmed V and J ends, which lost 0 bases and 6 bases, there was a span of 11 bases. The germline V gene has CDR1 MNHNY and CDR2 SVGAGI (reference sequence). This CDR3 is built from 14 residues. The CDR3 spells CASSYSTVSAEAFF. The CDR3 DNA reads TGTGCCAGCAGTTACTCGACAGTCAGCGCTGAAGCTTTCTTT.

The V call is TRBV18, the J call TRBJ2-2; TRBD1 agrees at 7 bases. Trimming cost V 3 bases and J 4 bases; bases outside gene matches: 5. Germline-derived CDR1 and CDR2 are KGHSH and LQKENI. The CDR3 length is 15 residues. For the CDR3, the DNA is TGTGCCAGCTCACCCGACAGGGCGCCCACCGGGGAGCTGTTTTTT. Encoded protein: CASSPDRAPTGELFF.

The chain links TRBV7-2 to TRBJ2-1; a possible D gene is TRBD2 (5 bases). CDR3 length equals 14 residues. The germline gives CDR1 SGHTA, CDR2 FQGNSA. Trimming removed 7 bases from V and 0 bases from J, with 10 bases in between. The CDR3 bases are TGTGCCAGCACAGGAGGTATCTCCTACAATGAGCAGTTCTTC. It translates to CASTGGISYNEQFF.

The CDR3 reads CASSSEREGLNEQFF. The CDR3, as DNA: TGTGCCAGCAGCTCTGAGCGGGAGGGCCTCAATGAGCAGTTCTTC. This chain uses TRBV11-2 with TRBJ2-1, with TRBD2 matching 10 bases. The V gene end was trimmed by 4 bases and the J gene end by 6 bases; junction bases not matched to a gene: 6. The CDR3 totals 15 residues. Per the germline V gene, CDR1 is SGHAT and CDR2 is FQNNGV. The full variable domain, its missing parts supplied by reference TRBV11-2 and TRBJ2-1, is EAGVAQSPRYKIIEKRQSVAFWCNPISGHATLYWYQQILGQGPKLLIQFQNNGVVDDSQLPKDRFSAERLKGVDSTLKIQPAKLEDSAVYLCASSSEREGLNEQFFGPGTRLTVL.

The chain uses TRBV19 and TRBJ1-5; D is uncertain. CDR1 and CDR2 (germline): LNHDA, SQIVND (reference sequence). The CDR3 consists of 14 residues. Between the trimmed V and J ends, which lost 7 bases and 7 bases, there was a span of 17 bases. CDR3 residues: CASNYELSGQPQHF. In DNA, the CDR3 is TGTGCCAGTAATTACGAGCTAAGTGGCCAGCCCCAGCATTTT.

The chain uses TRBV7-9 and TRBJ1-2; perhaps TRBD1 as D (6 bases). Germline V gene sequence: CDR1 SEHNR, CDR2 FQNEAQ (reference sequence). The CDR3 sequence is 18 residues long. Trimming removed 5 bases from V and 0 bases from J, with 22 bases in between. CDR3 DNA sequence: TGTGCCAGCAGCCACACGAGTAGGGGGGCTTCTTCTAACTATGGCTACACCTTC. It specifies CASSHTSRGASSNYGYTF.

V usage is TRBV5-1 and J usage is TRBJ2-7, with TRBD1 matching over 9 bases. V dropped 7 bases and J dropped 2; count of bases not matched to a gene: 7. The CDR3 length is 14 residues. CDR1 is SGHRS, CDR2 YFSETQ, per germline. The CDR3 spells CASCPGQGAYEQYF. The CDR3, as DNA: TGCGCCAGCTGCCCGGGACAGGGAGCCTACGAGCAGTACTTC.

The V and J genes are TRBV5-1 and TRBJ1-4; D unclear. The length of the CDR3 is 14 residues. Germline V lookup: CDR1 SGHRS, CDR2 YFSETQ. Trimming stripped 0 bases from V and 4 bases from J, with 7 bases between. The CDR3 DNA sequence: TGCGCCAGCAGCTTGGGGGTGGTTAATGAAAAACTGTTTTTT. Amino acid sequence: CASSLGVVNEKLFF.

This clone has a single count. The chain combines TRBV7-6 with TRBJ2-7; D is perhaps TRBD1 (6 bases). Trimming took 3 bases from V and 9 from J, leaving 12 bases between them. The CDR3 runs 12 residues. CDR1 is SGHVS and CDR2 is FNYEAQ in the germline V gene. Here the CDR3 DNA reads TGTGCCAGCAGCTTGGGGGCGGGCCGGCAGTACTTC. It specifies CASSLGAGRQYF. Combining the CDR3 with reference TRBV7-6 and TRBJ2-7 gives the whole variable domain GAGVSQSPRYKVTKRGQDVALRCDPISGHVSLYWYRQALGQGPEFLTYFNYEAQQDKSGLPNDRFSAERPEGSISTLTIQRTEQRDSAMYRCASSLGAGRQYFGPGTRLTVT.

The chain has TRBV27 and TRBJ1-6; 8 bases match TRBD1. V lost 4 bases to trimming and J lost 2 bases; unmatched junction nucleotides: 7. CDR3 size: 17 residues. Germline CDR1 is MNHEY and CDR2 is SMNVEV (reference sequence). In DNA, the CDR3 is TGTGCCAGCAGTTCACGACAGGGGCACACCTATAATTCACCCCTCCACTTT. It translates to CASSSRQGHTYNSPLHF.

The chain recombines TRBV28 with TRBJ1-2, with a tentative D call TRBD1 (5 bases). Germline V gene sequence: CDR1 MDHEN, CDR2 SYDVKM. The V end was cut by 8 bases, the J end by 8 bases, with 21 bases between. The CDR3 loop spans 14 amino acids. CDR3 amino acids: CASGGALKGAGYTF. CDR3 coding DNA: TGTGCCAGCGGGGGAGCCCTCAAAGGTGCGGGCTACACCTTC.

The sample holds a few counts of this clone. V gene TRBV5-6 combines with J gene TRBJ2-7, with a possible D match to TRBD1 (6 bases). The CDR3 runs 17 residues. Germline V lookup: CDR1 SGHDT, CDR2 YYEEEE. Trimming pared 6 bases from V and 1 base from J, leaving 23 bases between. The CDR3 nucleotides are TGTGCCAGCACCCTCGGTCGGTGGCAGGGGAGTTCCTACGAGCAGTACTTC. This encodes CASTLGRWQGSSYEQYF.